The rows below give T cell receptor beta chains drawn from one sample of a study of cytomegalovirus exposure and HLA in healthy donors. Sequenced by immunoSEQ multiplex PCR; TCRdb stores in-frame clones only, minus some. Among more than 150,000 clones listed, more than 75% were seen once. Material: PBMCs. All receptors derive from a woman in her 30s in good health and CMV-seropositive. The CDR3 runs from the conserved cysteine through the conserved F or W. The D gene is left open where the match is weak. Clone size is not always given. Where it is, it says once, few, many or a class for expanded clones.

J,size,D,V,CDR3,DNA
TRBJ2-7,.,TRBD1,TRBV5-1,CASSSDRGRWF,TGCGCCAGCAGCTCCGACAGGGGACGGTGGTTC
TRBJ2-1,.,.,TRBV6-4,CASSDSRVNEQFF,TGTGCCAGCAGTGACTCGCGAGTCAATGAGCAGTTCTTC
TRBJ2-1,.,TRBD2,TRBV5-1,CASSLGTSGGAGDEQFF,TGCGCCAGCAGCTTAGGTACTAGCGGGGGGGCCGGGGATGAGCAGTTCTTC
TRBJ2-3,.,TRBD2,TRBV4-1,CASSQGSSGSTDTQYF,TGCGCCAGCAGCCAAGGTTCTAGCGGGAGCACAGATACGCAGTATTTT
TRBJ2-1,.,TRBD2,TRBV7-8,CASSPHLRRGGAYNEQFF,TGTGCCAGCAGCCCACACCTCAGGAGGGGAGGGGCCTACAATGAGCAGTTCTTC
TRBJ2-1,.,.,TRBV7-6,CASSQTANTYNEQFF,TGTGCCAGCAGCCAGACAGCAAATACCTACAATGAGCAGTTCTTC
TRBJ1-2,.,.,TRBV11-2,CASSSLRRDGVGYGYTF,TGTGCCAGCAGCTCTCTCAGGCGGGACGGGGTAGGGTATGGCTACACCTTC
TRBJ1-3,.,.,TRBV10-1,CASSEAGNAIYF,TGCGCCAGCAGTGAGGCGGGGAACGCCATATATTTT
TRBJ2-3,.,TRBD2,TRBV19,CASSTAGGGDIRSTDTQYF,TGTGCCAGTAGTACCGCGGGAGGGGGGGATATTCGAAGCACAGATACGCAGTATTTT
TRBJ2-3,.,TRBD1,TRBV19,CASRSPGDRHTDTQYF,TGTGCCAGTAGATCCCCTGGGGACAGGCACACAGATACGCAGTATTTT
TRBJ1-1,.,.,TRBV4-3,CASSQVQVMNTEAFF,TGCGCCAGCAGCCAGGTACAGGTAATGAACACTGAAGCTTTCTTT
TRBJ2-5,.,TRBD1,TRBV9,CASSASSGTAQETQYF,TGTGCCAGCAGCGCCAGCTCCGGGACAGCCCAAGAGACCCAGTACTTC
TRBJ1-5,.,TRBD1,TRBV9,CASSGGQGFQPQHF,TGTGCCAGCAGCGGGGGACAGGGGTTTCAGCCCCAGCATTTT
TRBJ2-7,few,TRBD2,TRBV7-8,CASRYNTWTSGIYEQYF,TGTGCCAGCAGGTATAATACCTGGACTAGCGGAATATACGAGCAGTACTTC
TRBJ2-1,.,TRBD2,TRBV9,CASSDPLGGTSGGYNEQFF,TGTGCCAGCAGCGACCCATTGGGAGGGACTAGCGGGGGGTACAATGAGCAGTTCTTC
TRBJ2-7,.,TRBD1,TRBV19,CASGTGAEQYF,TGTGCCAGCGGGACAGGGGCCGAGCAGTACTTC
TRBJ2-1,.,.,TRBV23-1,CASSQSRDKGYNEQFF,TGCGCCAGCAGTCAATCGAGGGACAAGGGGTACAATGAGCAGTTCTTC